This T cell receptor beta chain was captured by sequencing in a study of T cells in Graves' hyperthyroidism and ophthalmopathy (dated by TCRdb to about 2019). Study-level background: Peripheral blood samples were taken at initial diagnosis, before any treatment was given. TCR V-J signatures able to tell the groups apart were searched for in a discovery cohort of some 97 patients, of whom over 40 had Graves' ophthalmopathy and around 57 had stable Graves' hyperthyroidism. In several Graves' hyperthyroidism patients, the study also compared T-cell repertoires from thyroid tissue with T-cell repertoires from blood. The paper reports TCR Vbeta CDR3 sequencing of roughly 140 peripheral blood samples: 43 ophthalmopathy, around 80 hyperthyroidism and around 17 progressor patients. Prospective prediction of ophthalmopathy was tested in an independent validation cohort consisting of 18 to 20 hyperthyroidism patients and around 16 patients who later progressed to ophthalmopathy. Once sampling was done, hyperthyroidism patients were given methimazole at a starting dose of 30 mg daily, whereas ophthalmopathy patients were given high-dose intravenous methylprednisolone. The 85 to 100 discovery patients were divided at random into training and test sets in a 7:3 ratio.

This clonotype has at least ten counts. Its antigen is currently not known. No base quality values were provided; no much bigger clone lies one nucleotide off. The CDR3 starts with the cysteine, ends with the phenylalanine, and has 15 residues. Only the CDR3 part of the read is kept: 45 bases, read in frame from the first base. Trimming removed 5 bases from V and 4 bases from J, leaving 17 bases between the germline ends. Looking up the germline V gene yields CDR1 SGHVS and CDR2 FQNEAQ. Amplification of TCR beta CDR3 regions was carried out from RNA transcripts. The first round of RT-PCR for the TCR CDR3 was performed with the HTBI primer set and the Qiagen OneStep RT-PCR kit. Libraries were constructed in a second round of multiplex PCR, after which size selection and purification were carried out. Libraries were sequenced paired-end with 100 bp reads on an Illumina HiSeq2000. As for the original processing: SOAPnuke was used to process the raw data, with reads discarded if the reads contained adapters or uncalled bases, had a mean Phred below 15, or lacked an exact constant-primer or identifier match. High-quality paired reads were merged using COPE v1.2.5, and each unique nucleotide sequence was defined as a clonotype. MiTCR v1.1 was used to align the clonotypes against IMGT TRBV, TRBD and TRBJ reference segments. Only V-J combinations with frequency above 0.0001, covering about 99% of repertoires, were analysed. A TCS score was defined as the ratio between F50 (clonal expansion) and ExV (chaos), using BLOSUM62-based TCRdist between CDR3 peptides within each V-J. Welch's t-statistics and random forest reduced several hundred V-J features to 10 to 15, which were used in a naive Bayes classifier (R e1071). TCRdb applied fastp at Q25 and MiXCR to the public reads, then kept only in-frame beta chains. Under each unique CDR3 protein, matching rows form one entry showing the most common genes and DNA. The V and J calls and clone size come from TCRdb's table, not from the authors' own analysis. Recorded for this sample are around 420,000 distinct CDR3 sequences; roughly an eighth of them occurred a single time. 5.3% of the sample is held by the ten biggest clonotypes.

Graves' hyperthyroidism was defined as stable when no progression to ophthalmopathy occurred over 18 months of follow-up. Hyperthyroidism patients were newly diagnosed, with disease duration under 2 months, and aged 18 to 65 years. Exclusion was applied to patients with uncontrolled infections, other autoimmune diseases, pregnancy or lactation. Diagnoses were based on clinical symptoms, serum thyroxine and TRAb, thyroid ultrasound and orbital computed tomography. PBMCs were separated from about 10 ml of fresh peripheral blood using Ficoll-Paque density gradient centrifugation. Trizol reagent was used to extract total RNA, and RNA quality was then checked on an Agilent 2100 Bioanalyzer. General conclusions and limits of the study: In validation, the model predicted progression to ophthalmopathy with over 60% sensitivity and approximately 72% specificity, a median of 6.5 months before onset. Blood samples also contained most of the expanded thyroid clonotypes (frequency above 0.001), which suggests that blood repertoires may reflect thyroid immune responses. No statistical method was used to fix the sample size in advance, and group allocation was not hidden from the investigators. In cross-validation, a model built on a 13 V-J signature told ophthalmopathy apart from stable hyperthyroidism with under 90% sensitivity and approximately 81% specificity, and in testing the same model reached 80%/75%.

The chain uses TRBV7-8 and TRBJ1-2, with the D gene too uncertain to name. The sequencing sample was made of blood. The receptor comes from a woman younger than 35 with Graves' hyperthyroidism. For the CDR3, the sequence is CASSPSRLTLYGYTF. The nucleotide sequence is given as TGTGCCAGCAGCCCATCCAGGTTAACTCTCTATGGCTACACCTTC.